The entry below describes one TCR beta chain. The V gene's germline CDR1 is ENHRY and CDR2 SYGVKD. CDR3 length: 17 residues. V gave up 2 bases and J gave up 1 base; unmatched junction bases: 7. These data come from a study of OX40 agonist ivuxolimab in advanced cancers. Produced via immunoSEQ multiplex PCR; TCRdb's table is partial and in-frame only. The sample records around 69,000 clones, 65% to 90% being singletons. This chain links TRBV10-3 with TRBJ2-7; 11 nucleotides match TRBD2. The sequence was obtained from an adult with an advanced solid tumor such as melanoma, head and neck, liver or kidney cancer. The sample consisted of CD4+ or CD8+ T cells sorted from blood, taken in a trial of the OX40 agonist ivuxolimab. CDR3 coding DNA: TGTGCCATCAGTGAGAGACCGACTAGCGGGGCTTCCTACGAGCAGTACTTC. Its translation: CAISERPTSGASYEQYF.